This TCR beta chain appears in the sequencing data of a study of CD8 T cells in ankylosing spondylitis (dated by TCRdb to 2016 to 2017). About the study as a whole: The study set out to find disease-linked TCR variants by profiling T cell receptor beta repertoires in ankylosing spondylitis patients and healthy donors. Peripheral blood samples were taken, and synovial fluid was additionally collected from ankylosing spondylitis patients. The full study cohort was made up of about 24 ankylosing spondylitis patients and about a hundred healthy donors. Results and caveats for the whole study, not just this receptor: The disease-linked clones showed a CD8+ phenotype and occurred at relatively low frequencies in peripheral blood. Some motif variants were previously reported in synovial fluid and blood of reactive arthritis patients, suggesting common disease-initiation mechanisms. A TCR beta motif of seven or eight highly homologous amino acid variants appeared characteristic of blood from ankylosing spondylitis patients. The disease-linked clones were reported to be significantly enriched in matched synovial fluid samples from ankylosing spondylitis patients.

There are 12 amino acids in the CDR3, from cysteine to phenylalanine inclusive. The read is trimmed to its CDR3 DNA, 36 bases read in frame from base 1. Trimming at the junction amounts to 3 bases on V and 4 bases on J, and the germline ends lie 9 bases apart. The germline V gene sets CDR1 to SQVTM and CDR2 to ANQGSEA. The sequencer listed for this sample is Illumina HiSeq 2500. Quantitative 5'-RACE with molecular barcodes was used to prepare TCR beta libraries. The authors processed their data as follows. A new computational method, built on a probabilistic model of VDJ rearrangement, was used to identify disease-linked TCR variants. TCRdb reworked the public reads: Q25 trimming with fastp, MiXCR clone assembly, productive beta chains retained. Each entry is one CDR3 protein sequence, shown with its most common DNA and genes. The V and J calls here are based on TCRdb, not the publication. The sample table contains just under 350,000 distinct CDR3 sequences; only one count was recorded for about 15% of them. Of the sample, roughly 0.99% is held by the ten largest clones.

This clonotype was observed at least ten times. The clone's antigen remains unknown. The input lacks base qualities; no much larger clone sits a single base away. The receptor was isolated from a male donor with ankylosing spondylitis or in good health (not recorded which). Recombination connected TRBV29-1 to TRBJ2-5; confidence is insufficient to name the D gene. The sample comprised blood, either unsorted or a sorted T cell fraction (not recorded which). The CDR3 is CSVDGLRETQYF. The sequenced DNA is TGCAGCGTTGACGGGCTGAGAGAGACCCAGTACTTC.